The 13 T cell receptor beta chains below come from one sample, sequenced in a study of T-cell memory formation after mild COVID-19. Each CDR3 protein gets one entry after TCRdb re-called the 5' RACE reads with MiXCR. The sample holds 300,000 to 350,000 distinct CDR3 sequences, roughly 13% seen once. The material sequenced was PBMCs or a T cell subset sorted from them (not recorded which). The origin of the receptors is a young man who had mild COVID-19 (a few samples of this study predate the infection). Cell type and time point are not known.

This clonotype has more than one count but fewer than ten. The chain combines TRBV6-2 or TRBV6-3 with TRBJ2-7, with 11 bases aligning to TRBD1. After removal of 6 bases from V and 6 bases from J, the junction contained 10 bases not matched to a gene. This CDR3 is built from 15 residues. Germline CDR1 is MNHEY and CDR2 is SVGEGT. The CDR3 loop reads CASSRPGQGAREQYV. As DNA, the CDR3 is TGTGCCAGCAGCCGACCCGGACAGGGGGCTCGCGAGCAGTACGTC.

This clonotype occurred a few times. The CDR3 spells CASSLAREWTYEQYF. CDR3 nucleotides: TGTGCCAGCAGCTTAGCTCGGGAGTGGACCTACGAGCAGTACTTC. The V call is TRBV7-8, the J call TRBJ2-7; D perhaps matches TRBD2 (6 bases). Germline CDR1 SGHVS, CDR2 FQNEAQ. Trimming took 0 bases from V and 2 from J, leaving 11 bases between them. There are 15 residues in the CDR3.

The chain is built from TRBV7-2 and TRBJ2-7; 7 nucleotides align to TRBD1. The CDR3 spans 12 residues. With V trimmed by 4 bases and J by 5 bases, 2 bases remained unmatched. Germline CDR1 reads SGHTA; CDR2 reads FQGNSA. The CDR3 region has the DNA TGTGCCAGCAGCTCGACAGGGAACGAGCAGTACTTC. Amino acids: CASSSTGNEQYF.

The chain joins TRBV11-2 to TRBJ2-2, with no clear D. Germline V gene data show CDR1 as SGHAT and CDR2 as FQNNGV. Deletions cut 8 bases from V and 3 bases from J, with 10 bases between. The CDR3 sequence is 13 residues long. The CDR3 sequence: CASRNSHTGELFF. The CDR3 DNA is TGTGCCAGCCGTAACTCTCACACCGGGGAGCTGTTTTTT.

The chain recombines TRBV7-9 with TRBJ2-1; TRBD2 matches at 12 bases. Germline V CDR1 and CDR2: SEHNR, FQNEAQ (reference sequence). The CDR3 has 20 amino acids. The V gene end was trimmed by 2 bases and the J gene end by 5 bases; junction bases not matched to a gene: 16. For the CDR3, the DNA is TGTGCCAGCAGCTTAAACCCGGGACTAGCGGGTCCGCGACCCAACAATGAGCAGTTCTTC. Protein product: CASSLNPGLAGPRPNNEQFF.

A few counts support this clonotype. The chain recombines TRBV2 with TRBJ1-1; D call uncertain. Trimming shortened V by 6 bases and J by 1 base, and 6 bases separated the two germline ends. Germline V gene data show CDR1 as SNHLY and CDR2 as FYNNEI. There are 12 residues in the CDR3. The DNA for the CDR3 is TGTGCCAGCAGACGGGCGAACACTGAAGCTTTCTTT. This encodes CASRRANTEAFF.

The genes are TRBV9 and TRBJ2-3; D is uncertain. Germline CDR1 and CDR2: SGDLS and YYNGEE. Trimming took 2 bases from V and 1 from J, leaving 11 bases between them. This CDR3 has 15 residues. The CDR3: CASSVYGFGTDTQYF. CDR3 nucleotides: TGTGCCAGCAGCGTTTACGGTTTCGGCACAGATACGCAGTATTTT.

V usage is TRBV30 and J usage is TRBJ2-4, with D possibly matching TRBD2 (6 bases). Trimming removed 1 base at V and 6 bases at J, with 19 bases between. Germline CDR1 and CDR2: GTSNPN and SVGIG (reference sequence). The CDR3 is 16 amino acids. The CDR3 DNA is TGTGCCTGGAGTGACGGACGGGACTCTGTTGGAAACATTCAGTACTTC. Encoded protein: CAWSDGRDSVGNIQYF.

The J gene is TRBJ1-3, the V gene TRBV12-3 or TRBV12-4; D remains ambiguous. There are 13 residues in the CDR3. V was trimmed by 6 bases and J by 0 bases, leaving 6 bases between them. The CDR3 DNA reads TGTGCCAGCAGGTGGCTCTCTGGAAACACCATATATTTT. Encoded protein: CASRWLSGNTIYF.

The genes are TRBV27 and TRBJ1-5; a possible D gene is TRBD1 (6 bases). The ends were cut back, 2 bases at V and 4 bases at J, with 9 bases in the middle. Germline CDR1 and CDR2: MNHEY and SMNVEV (reference sequence). CDR3 size: 14 residues. CDR3 loop: CASSLGTRNQPQHF. The CDR3 DNA reads as TGTGCCAGCAGTTTAGGGACACGAAATCAGCCCCAGCATTTT.

In this sample, this clonotype turned up many times. The CDR3 loop reads CASSPWDSSRTYSNQPQHF. The CDR3, as DNA: TGTGCCAGCAGCCCTTGGGACAGTTCGAGGACATATAGCAATCAGCCCCAGCATTTT. The V gene is TRBV5-5, the J gene TRBJ1-5; TRBD1 matches at 7 bases. From germline, CDR1 is SGHKS and CDR2 YYEKEE (reference sequence). Trimming cost V 4 bases and J 0 bases; bases outside gene matches: 16. The CDR3 has 19 amino acids.

This clonotype came up many times. The chain is built from TRBV4-3 and TRBJ2-5, with 7 bases matching TRBD1. Germline V gene lookup returns CDR1 LGHNA and CDR2 YSLEER. Trimming took 5 bases from V and 9 from J; bases not matched to a gene: 18. The CDR3 loop spans 16 amino acids. The CDR3 nucleotides are TGCGCCAGCAGCACCCGGGTGGACAGGCCTCCTGAGGCCCAGTACTTC. Translation gives CASSTRVDRPPEAQYF.

This clonotype has a handful of counts. This chain connects TRBV6-5 to TRBJ2-7; 7 bases fit TRBD1. From germline, CDR1 is MNHEY and CDR2 SVGAGI. After removal of 1 base from V and 2 bases from J, the junction contained 2 bases not matched to a gene. The CDR3 has 14 residues. In nucleotides, the CDR3 is TGTGCCAGCAGTTACTGGGACAGAGCCTACGAGCAGTACTTC. Its translation: CASSYWDRAYEQYF.